The entry below gives a single T cell receptor beta chain sequence along with its context. The sample originates from a study of blood T cell repertoires in COVID-19. Overall study context: Sites across the United States, Italy and Spain contributed samples from acute and convalescent COVID-19. PBMCs, B-cell-depleted T cells, or T cells were the source of the cDNA or gDNA that made up the material.

From germline, CDR1 is LGHDT and CDR2 YNNKEL (reference sequence). V shed 4 bases and J shed 10 bases, with 17 bases lying between them. The CDR3 runs 15 residues. The protocol was immunoSEQ multiplex PCR, while the TCRdb copy is restricted to in-frame clones and leaves out a portion. The repertoire has around 130,000 clones, over 70% of them found once; the top ten carry over 15%. The origin of this receptor is an elderly man with acute or convalescent COVID-19. The sample consisted of peripheral blood. This rearrangement joins TRBV3-1 (or the pseudogene TRBV3-2) to TRBJ1-6; possible D gene TRBD1, 6 bases. The CDR3 DNA reads TGTGCCAGCAGCCCCGCAAGGGGGGGGGTATCACCCCTCCACTTT. This encodes CASSPARGGVSPLHF.